The subject of this entry is one TCR beta chain. What it binds is unknown. The library targeted TCRbeta and was prepared with unique molecular identifiers. TCRdb re-called the PCR reads through MiXCR, storing one row per CDR3 protein. In the table there are about 1,000,000 distinct CDR3 sequences, roughly 29% of which are singletons. These data come from a study of T-cell reconstitution after alpha-beta-depleted transplantation in children. Study-level results: A year post-transplant, T-cell counts and diversity derived mostly from newly produced T cells. Surviving recipient T cells and thymic progenitors accounted for the high day-60 TCRbeta diversity observed in some patients. Alpha-beta T cells present about two months after transplant were reported to originate from several hundred expanded graft clones.

The receptor was isolated from a boy less than two years old who had a stem cell transplant for SCID, so the T cells may come from the graft donor. Sequencing used PBMCs, mostly from graft donor cells, obtained 360 days after TCRalphabeta/CD19-depleted stem cell transplant.

The CDR3 sequence is CASSQDHFATNEKLFF. For the CDR3, the DNA is TGCGCCAGCAGCCAAGACCACTTTGCAACTAATGAAAAACTGTTTTTT. This sequence joins TRBV4-1 and TRBJ1-4; D call uncertain. V was clipped by 0 bases and J by 0 bases, with 8 bases between them. CDR1 is MGHRA, CDR2 YSYEKL, per germline. CDR3 length equals 16 residues.